These 21 T cell receptor beta chains were sequenced from one sample in a study of OX40 agonist ivuxolimab in advanced cancers. The repertoire was sequenced with immunoSEQ multiplex PCR; TCRdb's copy has only in-frame clones and lacks some. In the table there are some 68,000 clones, approximately 90% of which are singletons. Specimen: CD4+ or CD8+ T cells sorted from blood, collected in a trial of the OX40 agonist ivuxolimab. The receptors derive from an adult with an advanced solid tumor such as melanoma, head and neck, liver or kidney cancer.

V gene TRBV18 combines with J gene TRBJ2-5, with unresolved D. V was clipped by 2 bases and J by 3 bases, with 7 bases between them. The CDR3 runs 13 residues. The germline V gene has CDR1 KGHSH and CDR2 LQKENI. The CDR3 region has the DNA TGTGCCAGCTCACCAAGCGTAAAAGAGACCCAGTACTTC. It yields the protein CASSPSVKETQYF.

The CDR3 is CASSFGPQGITGNTIYF. Here the CDR3 DNA reads TGCGCCAGCAGCTTCGGTCCCCAGGGAATAACTGGAAACACCATATATTTT. This rearrangement joins TRBV5-1 to TRBJ1-3; TRBD1 is a possible D gene (5 bases). V dropped 2 bases and J dropped 2 bases, with 17 bases sitting between them. This CDR3 spans 17 amino acids. Germline V gene sequence: CDR1 SGHRS, CDR2 YFSETQ.

This rearrangement joins TRBV7-2 to TRBJ1-1; maybe TRBD1 (6 bases). This CDR3 spans 16 amino acids. The V end was cut by 3 bases, the J end by 3 bases, with 17 bases between. Germline loops: CDR1 SGHTA, CDR2 FQGNSA. The CDR3 DNA is TGTGCCAGCAGCTTGGGCCACCAAGGGGGATACACTGAAGCTTTCTTT. It encodes CASSLGHQGGYTEAFF.

This clone was seen once. The V and J genes are TRBV29-1 and TRBJ1-1, with D perhaps TRBD1 (5 bases). V shed 5 bases and J shed 1 base, with 11 bases lying between them. From germline, CDR1 is SQVTM and CDR2 ANQGSEA. This CDR3 is built from 13 residues. CDR3 amino acids: CSVSTTGNTEAFF. The CDR3 DNA follows: TGCAGCGTTTCTACTACAGGGAACACTGAAGCTTTCTTT. Based on the CDR3 plus reference TRBV29-1 and TRBJ1-1, the full variable domain is SAVISQKPSRDICQRGTSLTIQCQVDSQVTMMFWYRQQPGQSLTLIATANQGSEATYESGFVIDKFPISRPNLTFSTLTVSNMSPEDSSIYLCSVSTTGNTEAFFGQGTRLTVV.

V and J are TRBV9 and TRBJ2-5; 12 bases line up with TRBD1. With V trimmed by 3 bases and J by 0 bases, 12 bases remained unmatched. The V gene's germline CDR1 is SGDLS and CDR2 YYNGEE. This CDR3 is built from 19 residues. This chain's CDR3 is CASSDGTGGGLRYQETQYF. Written as DNA, the CDR3 is TGTGCCAGCAGCGACGGGACAGGGGGCGGATTAAGGTACCAAGAGACCCAGTACTTC.

J is TRBJ2-3 and V is TRBV7-8, with D unclear. The ends were cut back, 6 bases at V and 4 bases at J, with 5 bases in the middle. The germline V gene has CDR1 SGHVS and CDR2 FQNEAQ. This CDR3 has 11 residues. CDR3 sequence reads: CASRLSDTQYF. Here the CDR3 DNA reads TGTGCCAGCAGATTATCAGATACGCAGTATTTT.

The rearrangement links TRBV9 to TRBJ2-3; D uncertain. The germline V and J ends were trimmed by 0 bases and 0 bases, with 2 bases remaining between them. Germline-derived CDR1 and CDR2 are SGDLS and YYNGEE. The CDR3 totals 13 residues. The CDR3 nucleotides are TGTGCCAGCAGCGTAGTGAGCACAGATACGCAGTATTTT. Its translation: CASSVVSTDTQYF.

This clone was seen once. This chain links TRBV9 with TRBJ1-2; TRBD1 aligns across 9 bases. Per germline, CDR1 SGDLS and CDR2 YYNGEE. The CDR3 sequence is 13 residues long. With V trimmed by 3 bases and J by 5 bases, 2 bases remained unmatched. CDR3 in amino acids: CASSAQGAYGYTF. The CDR3 DNA follows: TGTGCCAGCAGCGCACAGGGGGCTTATGGCTACACCTTC.

This chain uses TRBV29-1 with TRBJ2-7, with D perhaps being TRBD1 or TRBD2 (5 bases each). The CDR3 totals 12 residues. V dropped 7 bases and J dropped 5 bases, with 15 bases sitting between them. Germline V gene sequence: CDR1 SQVTM, CDR2 ANQGSEA. The CDR3 spells CSADGADDEQYF. CDR3 DNA sequence: TGCAGCGCCGACGGGGCGGATGACGAGCAGTACTTC.

In DNA form, the CDR3 reads TGTGCCAGCAGCCCATTCATGGGGGGAGGAACAGATACGCAGTATTTT. Translated: CASSPFMGGGTDTQYF. This chain links TRBV7-7 with TRBJ2-3; D is possibly TRBD2 (6 bases). The CDR3 covers 16 residues. V gave up 5 bases and J gave up 3 bases, with 18 bases separating them. Germline CDR1 reads SSHAT; CDR2 reads FNYEAQ (reference sequence).

The chain couples TRBV7-2 to TRBJ2-7; possible D gene TRBD2, 5 bases. The CDR3 runs 12 residues. With 9 bases removed from V and 6 bases from J, the gap between germline ends came to 15 bases. In germline, CDR1 is SGHTA, CDR2 FQGNSA. CDR3 residues: CASEAPGGEQYF. The DNA of the CDR3 is TGTGCCAGTGAGGCCCCAGGAGGCGAGCAGTACTTC.

The chain carries TRBV18 and TRBJ2-5, with 12 nucleotides matching TRBD2. Germline loops: CDR1 KGHSH, CDR2 LQKENI. The V gene end was trimmed by 6 bases and the J gene end by 2 bases; junction bases not matched to a gene: 4. This CDR3 is built from 15 residues. CDR3 region: CASSRLAGEQETQYF. The CDR3 nucleotides are TGTGCCAGCTCTCGACTAGCGGGAGAACAAGAGACCCAGTACTTC.

The chain couples TRBV27 to TRBJ2-1; D perhaps matches TRBD2 (5 bases). V lost 4 bases and J 9 bases, leaving 10 bases between the germline ends. This CDR3 is built from 12 residues. CDR1 and CDR2 (germline): MNHEY, SMNVEV (reference sequence). CDR3: CASSYGLGEQFF. CDR3 sequence (DNA): TGTGCCAGCAGTTATGGACTTGGTGAGCAGTTCTTC.

This sequence joins TRBV27 and TRBJ1-4; no clear D gene. Trimming took off 4 bases at V and 1 base at J, with 7 bases between the two ends. The V gene's germline CDR1 is MNHEY and CDR2 SMNVEV (reference sequence). CDR3 size: 14 residues. CDR3 region: CASSSLGTNEKLFF. CDR3 bases: TGTGCCAGCAGTTCACTCGGAACTAATGAAAAACTGTTTTTT.

The rearrangement joins TRBV28 to TRBJ2-3; the match to TRBD2 covers 7 bases. The V segment lost 7 bases and the J segment 0 bases; nucleotides outside the gene matches: 10. CDR1 and CDR2 (germline): MDHEN, SYDVKM. CDR3 size: 16 residues. Here the CDR3 reads CASTPPSSGSTDTQYF. The CDR3 region has the DNA TGTGCCAGCACCCCCCCCTCTAGCGGTAGCACAGATACGCAGTATTTT.

Remarks on this clone: This sample also contains other DNA sequences that code for the same CDR3. The V and J genes are TRBV9 and TRBJ2-7; weak D call: TRBD1 (5 bases). Trimming removed 2 bases from V and 0 bases from J, with 9 bases in between. The V gene's germline CDR1 is SGDLS and CDR2 YYNGEE. CDR3 length equals 14 residues. Here the CDR3 reads CASSVDSHSYEQYF. The CDR3 region has the DNA TGTGCCAGCAGCGTCGACAGTCACTCCTACGAGCAGTACTTC.

The chain is built from TRBV5-5 and TRBJ1-3, with unresolved D. The germline CDR1 and CDR2 sequences are SGHKS and YYEKEE (reference sequence). Between the trimmed V and J ends, which lost 4 bases and 0 bases, there was a span of 8 bases. CDR3 length: 14 residues. The CDR3 loop reads CASSPGSSGNTIYF. CDR3 DNA sequence: TGTGCCAGCAGCCCGGGGAGCTCTGGAAACACCATATATTTT.

The rearrangement uses TRBV6-6 and TRBJ1-5, with D perhaps matching TRBD1 (5 bases). V gave up 7 bases and J gave up 1 base, with 11 bases separating them. Germline lookup yields CDR1 MNHNY and CDR2 SVGAGI (reference sequence). The CDR3 covers 14 residues. The CDR3 loop is CASKKEGSNQPQHF. CDR3 DNA: TGTGCCAGCAAAAAGGAGGGGAGCAATCAGCCCCAGCATTTT.

The chain is built from TRBV28 and TRBJ2-4; perhaps D is TRBD1 or TRBD2 (5 bases each). Germline CDR1 is MDHEN and CDR2 is SYDVKM. The CDR3 has 16 amino acids. V shed 2 bases and J shed 1 base, with 12 bases lying between them. CDR3 in amino acids: CASSLRGVMAKNIQYF. The CDR3 region has the DNA TGTGCCAGCAGTTTAAGAGGGGTGATGGCCAAAAACATTCAGTACTTC.

This clone has only a few counts. This chain joins TRBV7-3 and TRBJ2-2; 8 bases line up with TRBD2. Trimming at V came to 4 bases and at J to 1 base, leaving 8 bases not matched to a gene. Germline assignment: CDR1 SGHTA and CDR2 FQGTGA. CDR3 size: 17 residues. CDR3 bases: TGTGCCAGCAGCTCCAACCCCACTAGCGGGAACACCGGGGAGCTGTTTTTT. The encoded protein is CASSSNPTSGNTGELFF. The full variable domain, in which reference TRBV7-3 and TRBJ2-2 provide the parts outside the CDR3, is GAGVSQTPSNKVTEKGKYVELRCDPISGHTALYWYRQSLGQGPEFLIYFQGTGAADDSGLPNDRFFAVRPEGSVSTLKIQRTERGDSAVYLCASSSNPTSGNTGELFFGEGSRLTVL.

This clone occurred once. The rearrangement uses TRBV2 and TRBJ2-7; TRBD2 matches 12 bases. Germline V CDR1 and CDR2: SNHLY, FYNNEI. This CDR3 spans 14 amino acids. V lost 6 bases, J lost 3 bases, and 3 bases stayed unmatched. The CDR3 is CASRRLAGDYEQYF. CDR3 DNA: TGTGCCAGCAGGCGACTAGCGGGAGACTACGAGCAGTACTTC.